These T cell receptor beta chains were read from a single sample in a study of siplizumab effects on memory and regulatory T cells. Measured with immunoSEQ multiplex PCR; TCRdb has only the in-frame clones, and not every one. The data show 100,000 or so clones, with 92% seen just once and about 1.1% held by the top ten. Source material: CD4+ T cells sorted from blood. Receptors were obtained from a human donor in good health. Each CDR3 is given with its conserved first and last residue. D genes are given only for firm matches. Expanded clones are given a class, and other clones once, few, many or no size at all.

TRBV20-1	.	.	TRBJ2-1	TGCAGTGGGGACGGCCACAATGAGCAGTTCTTC	CSGDGHNEQFF
TRBV29-1	.	.	TRBJ2-5	TGCAGCGTTGAAGGTCGACAGGGAGGAGAGACCCAGTACTTC	CSVEGRQGGETQYF
TRBV6-1	TRBD2	once	TRBJ2-1	TGTGCCAGCAGGGGGACTAGCGGAATTTACAATGAGCAGTTCTTC	CASRGTSGIYNEQFF
TRBV18	TRBD2	.	TRBJ2-5	TGTGCCAGCTCACCGGGACTAGCGGGAGAGACCCAGTACTTC	CASSPGLAGETQYF
TRBV5-4	.	once	TRBJ2-3	TGTGCCAGCAGCTGGAGGGGACGCACAGATACGCAGTATTTT	CASSWRGRTDTQYF
TRBV6-5	TRBD2	.	TRBJ2-1	TGTGCCAGCAGGGCTAGCGGGTACCCCAATGAGCAGTTCTTC	CASRASGYPNEQFF
TRBV30	TRBD2	once	TRBJ2-1	TGTGCCTGGAGTAGCGGGGCGTCCTACAATGAGCAGTTCTTC	CAWSSGASYNEQFF
TRBV6-5	.	.	TRBJ2-3	TGTGCCAGCTCTCGCGCGGGCACAGATACGCAGTATTTT	CASSRAGTDTQYF
TRBV28	.	.	TRBJ1-2	TGTGCCAGCAGTGTGATCCTTGGGGTCCCCGTTGGCTACACCTTC	CASSVILGVPVGYTF
TRBV9	TRBD2	.	TRBJ2-3	TGTGCCAGCAGCGCGGGGGGGAGGTTAATCAAGCAGTATTTT	CASSAGGRLIKQYF
TRBV27	.	.	TRBJ2-2	TGTGCCAGCAGCCCCCGAAGGCACAACGGGGAGCTGTTTTTT	CASSPRRHNGELFF
TRBV5-8	.	.	TRBJ1-4	TGTGCCAGCAGCTTGGTACATGAAAAACTGTTTTTT	CASSLVHEKLFF
TRBV6-6	.	.	TRBJ2-4	TGTGCCAGCAGGGGGACTCCCAAAAACATTCAGTACTTC	CASRGTPKNIQYF
TRBV28	TRBD1	.	TRBJ1-1	TGTGCCAGCAGACCAACACAGGGGGTACGGACTGAAGCTTTCTTT	CASRPTQGVRTEAFF
TRBV27	.	.	TRBJ1-5	TGTGCCAGCAGTTTCGACCCCCGGGAGCCCCAGCATTTT	CASSFDPREPQHF
TRBV18	.	.	TRBJ2-5	TGTGCCAGCTTTGGGACACCCCAAGAGACCCAGTACTTC	CASFGTPQETQYF
TRBV6-5	TRBD1	.	TRBJ1-2	TGTGCCAGCAGCCAACTCAGGGGGAATTCCTATGGCTACACCTTC	CASSQLRGNSYGYTF
TRBV27	.	.	TRBJ1-5	TGTGCCAGCAGTACCCGACGAGGGAGCAATCAGCCCCAGCATTTT	CASSTRRGSNQPQHF
TRBV14	TRBD1	.	TRBJ1-1	TGTGCCAGCAGCCAACGACAGGGGAACACTGAAGCTTTCTTT	CASSQRQGNTEAFF
TRBV5-5	.	.	TRBJ2-7	TGTGCCAGCGGCGATAACCCGCGTATTCAAGGGGGGCAGTACTTC	CASGDNPRIQGGQYF
TRBV7-8	.	.	TRBJ1-1	TGTGCCAGCAGCTTAGATTGGCGGACTGAAGCTTTCTTT	CASSLDWRTEAFF
TRBV7-8	.	.	TRBJ2-7	TGTGCCAGCAGCTTAGCTGACGGTCTAGGGAACGAGCAGTACTTC	CASSLADGLGNEQYF
TRBV6-1	TRBD1	.	TRBJ2-3	TGTGCCAGCAGCCGGACAGGGGGCACAGATACGCAGTATTTT	CASSRTGGTDTQYF
TRBV6-5	.	.	TRBJ2-2	TGTGCCAGCAGCCCCTCGAACACCGGGGAGCTGTTTTTT	CASSPSNTGELFF
TRBV4-1	.	.	TRBJ1-4	TGCGCCAGCAGCCTGGGACGGGTTAATGAAAAACTGTTTTTT	CASSLGRVNEKLFF
TRBV30	TRBD2	.	TRBJ2-7	TGTGCCTGGAGTTCCCGCCTTCGACTAGCTCTGACCTACGAGCAGTACTTC	CAWSSRLRLALTYEQYF
TRBV5-4	TRBD2	.	TRBJ2-1	TGTGCCAGCAGCGGAACTTGGTCTAGCGGGAACAATGAGCAGTTCTTC	CASSGTWSSGNNEQFF
TRBV28	.	.	TRBJ1-4	TGTGCCAGCAGTACACAAGGGGGTTATGAAAAACTGTTTTTT	CASSTQGGYEKLFF
TRBV7-2	.	.	TRBJ2-1	TGTGCCAGCAGCTTAGTCCCTCCGACCCGGAGCTCCTACAATGAGCAGTTCTTC	CASSLVPPTRSSYNEQFF
TRBV2	TRBD1	.	TRBJ2-1	TGTGCCGGACAGACAGGGGGCCGTGAGCAGTTCTTC	CAGQTGGREQFF
TRBV2	.	.	TRBJ2-5	TGTGCCACCACGAGAGACAGCAAAGAGACCCAGTACTTC	CATTRDSKETQYF
TRBV15	.	.	TRBJ2-7	TGTGCCACCAGCGGAGGGATATTAATCAACTCCTACGAGCAGTACTTC	CATSGGILINSYEQYF
TRBV5-1	.	.	TRBJ2-1	TGCGCCAGCAGCTTGGCCACAGGACGGAATGAGCAGTTCTTC	CASSLATGRNEQFF
TRBV27	.	.	TRBJ2-1	TGTGCCAGCAGTTCCCAATCGGCAGGGCAGTTCTTC	CASSSQSAGQFF
TRBV11-2	TRBD1	.	TRBJ2-7	TGTGCCAGCAGCTGGATGGCGACAGGGGGGTCCTACGAGCAGTACTTC	CASSWMATGGSYEQYF
TRBV11-2	.	.	TRBJ1-1	TGTGCCAGCAGCTTAGTCGGGTATTCGACAAACTCCACTGAAGCTTTCTTT	CASSLVGYSTNSTEAFF
TRBV5-1	.	.	TRBJ2-3	TGCGCCAGCAGCTCTGCCTCCACAGATACGCAGTATTTT	CASSSASTDTQYF
TRBV7-8	TRBD2	.	TRBJ2-1	TGTGCCAGCAGCTTATCTAGCGGGAGGACCTACAATGAGCAGTTCTTC	CASSLSSGRTYNEQFF
TRBV6-1	.	.	TRBJ1-1	TGTGCCAGCAGTGAAAGGGACCCTGAAGCTTTCTTT	CASSERDPEAFF
TRBV15	.	.	TRBJ1-3	TGTGCCACCAGCAGATTAATCTCTGGAAACACCATATATTTT	CATSRLISGNTIYF
TRBV5-1	TRBD1	.	TRBJ2-6	TGCGCCAGCAGCCAACAGGGGTCTGGGGCCAACGTCCTGACTTTC	CASSQQGSGANVLTF
TRBV7-9	.	.	TRBJ2-7	TGTGCCAGCAGCTTAGCGGGGACCTACGAGCAGTACTTC	CASSLAGTYEQYF
TRBV10-1	TRBD1	.	TRBJ1-1	TGCGCCAGCAGCCCAGACAGGGCCATGAACACTGAAGCTTTCTTT	CASSPDRAMNTEAFF
TRBV6-5	TRBD1	.	TRBJ1-2	TGTGCCAGCACTGGGACAGGCGACTACACCTTC	CASTGTGDYTF
TRBV7-9	.	.	TRBJ2-1	TGTGCCAGCAGCTTAGCTGTAACAGGTATTGAGCAGTTCTTC	CASSLAVTGIEQFF
TRBV27	.	.	TRBJ2-2	TGTGCCAGCACCAAACGGAGATTCGAGAACACCGGGGAGCTGTTTTTT	CASTKRRFENTGELFF
TRBV5-6	.	.	TRBJ2-7	TGTGCCAGCAGCTTTAAAATCCTCCGGGACCAGACCTACGAGCAGTACTTC	CASSFKILRDQTYEQYF
TRBV5-8	.	.	TRBJ2-1	TGTGCCAGCAGCACAGGATTAGCATCCTACAATGAGCAGTTCTTC	CASSTGLASYNEQFF
TRBV27	.	once	TRBJ1-6	TGTGCCAGCAGTTTTCGTTATTTTCCTGAGGGGAATTACAATTCACCCCTCCACTTT	CASSFRYFPEGNYNSPLHF
TRBV28	.	.	TRBJ2-7	TGTGCCAGCAGTTTGGGCCAGTCCTTTAGCCGCAGCGAGCAGTACTTC	CASSLGQSFSRSEQYF
TRBV2	TRBD2	.	TRBJ2-3	TGTGCCAGCGGACGGGAGGGAGTCACAGATACGCAGTATTTT	CASGREGVTDTQYF
TRBV9	.	.	TRBJ2-7	TGTGCCAGCAGCTCGTCGGCCGTCTCCACCTCCTACGAGCAGTACTTC	CASSSSAVSTSYEQYF
TRBV11-2	TRBD2	once	TRBJ2-2	TGTGCCAGCACCAGACTAGCGGGTTTGAACACCGGGGAGCTGTTTTTT	CASTRLAGLNTGELFF
TRBV9	TRBD1	.	TRBJ1-3	TGTGCCAGCAGCGTAGATCCAACAGGGGGTCAGTACTCTGGAAACACCATATATTTT	CASSVDPTGGQYSGNTIYF
TRBV20-1	.	.	TRBJ1-1	TGCAGTGCTCGTCATAGGGGTGAAGCTTTCTTT	CSARHRGEAFF